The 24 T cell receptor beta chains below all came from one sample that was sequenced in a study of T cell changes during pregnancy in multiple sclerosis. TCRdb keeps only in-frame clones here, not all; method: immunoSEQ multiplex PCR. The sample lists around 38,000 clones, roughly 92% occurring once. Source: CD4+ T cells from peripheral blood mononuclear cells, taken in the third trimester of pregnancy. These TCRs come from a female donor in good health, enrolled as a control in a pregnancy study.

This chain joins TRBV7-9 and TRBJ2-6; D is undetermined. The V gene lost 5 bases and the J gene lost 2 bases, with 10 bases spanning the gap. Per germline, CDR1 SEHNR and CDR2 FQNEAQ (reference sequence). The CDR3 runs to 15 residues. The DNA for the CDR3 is TGTGCCAGCAGCCCCCGGTCGGCTGGGGCCAACGTCCTGACTTTC. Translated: CASSPRSAGANVLTF. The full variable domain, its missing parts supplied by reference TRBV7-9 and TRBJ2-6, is DTGVSQNPRHKITKRGQNVTFRCDPISEHNRLYWYRQTLGQGPEFLTYFQNEAQLEKSRLLSDRFSAERPKGSFSTLEIQRTEQGDSAMYLCASSPRSAGANVLTFGAGSRLTVL.

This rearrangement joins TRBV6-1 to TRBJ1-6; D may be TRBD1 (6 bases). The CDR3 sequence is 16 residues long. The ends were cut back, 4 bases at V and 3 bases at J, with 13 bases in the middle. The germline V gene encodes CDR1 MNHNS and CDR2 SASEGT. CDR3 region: CASSAGQIYYNSPLHF. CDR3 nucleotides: TGTGCCAGCAGTGCTGGACAGATATACTATAATTCACCCCTCCACTTT.

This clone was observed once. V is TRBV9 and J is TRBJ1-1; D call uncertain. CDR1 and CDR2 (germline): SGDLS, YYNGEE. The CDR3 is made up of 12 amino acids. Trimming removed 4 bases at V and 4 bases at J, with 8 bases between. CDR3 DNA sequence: TGTGCCAGCAGCCCCCAATTCACTGAAGCTTTCTTT. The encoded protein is CASSPQFTEAFF. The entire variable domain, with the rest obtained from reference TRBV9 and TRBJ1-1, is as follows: DSGVTQTPKHLITATGQRVTLRCSPRSGDLSVYWYQQSLDQGLQFLIQYYNGEERAKGNILERFSAQQFPDLHSELNLSSLELGDSALYFCASSPQFTEAFFGQGTRLTVV.

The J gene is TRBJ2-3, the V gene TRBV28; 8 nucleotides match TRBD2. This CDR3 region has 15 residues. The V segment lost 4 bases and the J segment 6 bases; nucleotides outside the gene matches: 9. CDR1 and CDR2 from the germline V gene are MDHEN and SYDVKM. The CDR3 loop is CASSSPQVAGDTQYF. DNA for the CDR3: TGTGCCAGCAGTTCCCCTCAGGTAGCGGGGGATACGCAGTATTTT.

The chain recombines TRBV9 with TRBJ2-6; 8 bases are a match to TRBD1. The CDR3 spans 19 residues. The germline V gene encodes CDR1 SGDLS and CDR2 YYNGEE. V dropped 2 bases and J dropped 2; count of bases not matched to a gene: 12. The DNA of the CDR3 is TGTGCCAGCAGCGTTAAGGTGGGGACAGGAGAAGCTGGGGCCAACGTCCTGACTTTC. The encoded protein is CASSVKVGTGEAGANVLTF.

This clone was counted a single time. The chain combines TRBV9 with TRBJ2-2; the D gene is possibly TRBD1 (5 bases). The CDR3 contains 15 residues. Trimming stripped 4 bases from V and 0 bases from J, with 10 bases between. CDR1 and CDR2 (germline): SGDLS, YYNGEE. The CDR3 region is CASSLTAANTGELFF. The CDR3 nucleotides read TGTGCCAGCAGCCTGACAGCAGCGAACACCGGGGAGCTGTTTTTT. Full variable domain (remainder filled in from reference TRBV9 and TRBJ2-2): DSGVTQTPKHLITATGQRVTLRCSPRSGDLSVYWYQQSLDQGLQFLIQYYNGEERAKGNILERFSAQQFPDLHSELNLSSLELGDSALYFCASSLTAANTGELFFGEGSRLTVL.

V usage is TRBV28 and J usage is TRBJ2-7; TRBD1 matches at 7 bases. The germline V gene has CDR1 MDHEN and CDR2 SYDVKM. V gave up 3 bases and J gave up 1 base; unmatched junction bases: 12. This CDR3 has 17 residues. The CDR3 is CASSLPTGAGGSYEQYF. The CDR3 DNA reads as TGTGCCAGCAGTTTGCCCACCGGGGCAGGGGGTTCCTACGAGCAGTACTTC.

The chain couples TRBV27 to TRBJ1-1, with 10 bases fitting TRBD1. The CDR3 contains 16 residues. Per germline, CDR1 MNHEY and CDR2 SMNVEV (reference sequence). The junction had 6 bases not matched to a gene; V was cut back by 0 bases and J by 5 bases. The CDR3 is CASSLSRQGAGTEAFF. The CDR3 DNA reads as TGTGCCAGCAGTTTATCTAGACAGGGGGCAGGGACTGAAGCTTTCTTT.

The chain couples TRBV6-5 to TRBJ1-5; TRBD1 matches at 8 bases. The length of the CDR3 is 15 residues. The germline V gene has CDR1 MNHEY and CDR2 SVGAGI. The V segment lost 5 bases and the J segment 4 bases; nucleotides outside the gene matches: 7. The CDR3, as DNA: TGTGCCAGCAGTCCAGGGGGCTCGGCGAATCAGCCCCAGCATTTT. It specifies CASSPGGSANQPQHF.

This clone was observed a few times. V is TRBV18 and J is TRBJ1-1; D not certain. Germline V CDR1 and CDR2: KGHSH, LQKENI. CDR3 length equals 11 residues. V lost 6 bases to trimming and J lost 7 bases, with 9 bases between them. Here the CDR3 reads CASSANGEAFF. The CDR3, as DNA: TGTGCCAGCTCCGCTAACGGTGAAGCTTTCTTT.

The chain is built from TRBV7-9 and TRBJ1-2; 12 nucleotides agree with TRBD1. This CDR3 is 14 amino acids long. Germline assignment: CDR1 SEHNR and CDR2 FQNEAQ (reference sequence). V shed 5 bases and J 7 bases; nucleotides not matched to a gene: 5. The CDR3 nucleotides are TGTGCCAGCAGCCGGGACAGGGGGCTGTTTGGCTACACCTTC. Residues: CASSRDRGLFGYTF. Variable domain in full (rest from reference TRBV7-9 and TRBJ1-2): DTGVSQNPRHKITKRGQNVTFRCDPISEHNRLYWYRQTLGQGPEFLTYFQNEAQLEKSRLLSDRFSAERPKGSFSTLEIQRTEQGDSAMYLCASSRDRGLFGYTFGSGTRLTVV.

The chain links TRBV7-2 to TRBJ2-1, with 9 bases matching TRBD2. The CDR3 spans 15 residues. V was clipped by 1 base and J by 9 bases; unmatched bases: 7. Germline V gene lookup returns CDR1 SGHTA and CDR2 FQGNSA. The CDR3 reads CASSLGRGGRVEQFF. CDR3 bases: TGTGCCAGCAGCTTAGGGCGGGGGGGCCGGGTTGAGCAGTTCTTC.

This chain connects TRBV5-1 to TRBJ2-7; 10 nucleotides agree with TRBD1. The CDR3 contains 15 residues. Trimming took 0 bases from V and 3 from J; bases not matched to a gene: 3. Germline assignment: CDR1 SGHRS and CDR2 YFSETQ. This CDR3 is CASSLAGTGVYEQYF. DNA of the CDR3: TGCGCCAGCAGCTTGGCCGGGACAGGGGTCTACGAGCAGTACTTC.

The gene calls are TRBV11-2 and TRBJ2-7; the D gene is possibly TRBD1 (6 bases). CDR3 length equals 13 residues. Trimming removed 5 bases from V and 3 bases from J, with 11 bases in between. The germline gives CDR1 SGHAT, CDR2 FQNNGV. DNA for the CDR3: TGTGCCAGCAGCCTCCCACAGGGCTACGAGCAGTACTTC. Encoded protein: CASSLPQGYEQYF.

CDR3 coding DNA: TGCAGCGTTGATCCTAGCGGGGGCACAGATACGCAGTATTTT. This encodes CSVDPSGGTDTQYF. The rearrangement uses TRBV29-1 and TRBJ2-3, with 9 positions matching TRBD2. CDR1 and CDR2 from the germline V gene are SQVTM and ANQGSEA. The ends lost 3 bases at V and 1 base at J; junction bases unmatched: 2. The CDR3 totals 14 residues.

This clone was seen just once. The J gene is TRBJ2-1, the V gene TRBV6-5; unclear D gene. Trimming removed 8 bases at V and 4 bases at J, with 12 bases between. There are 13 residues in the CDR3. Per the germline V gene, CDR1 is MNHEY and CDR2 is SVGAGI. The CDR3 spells CASAKQTYNEQFF. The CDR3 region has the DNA TGTGCCAGCGCAAAACAAACGTACAATGAGCAGTTCTTC.

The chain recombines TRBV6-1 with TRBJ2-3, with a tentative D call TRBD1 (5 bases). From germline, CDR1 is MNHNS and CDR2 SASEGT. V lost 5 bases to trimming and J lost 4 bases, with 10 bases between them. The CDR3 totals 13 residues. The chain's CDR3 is CASSPAGPDTQYF. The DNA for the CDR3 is TGTGCCAGCAGTCCCGCAGGGCCAGATACGCAGTATTTT.

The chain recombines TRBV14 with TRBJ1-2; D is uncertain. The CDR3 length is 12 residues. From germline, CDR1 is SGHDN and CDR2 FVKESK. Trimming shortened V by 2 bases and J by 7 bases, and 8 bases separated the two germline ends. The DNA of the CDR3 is TGTGCCAGCAGCCAATCCCGGTCTGGCTACACCTTC. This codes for CASSQSRSGYTF.

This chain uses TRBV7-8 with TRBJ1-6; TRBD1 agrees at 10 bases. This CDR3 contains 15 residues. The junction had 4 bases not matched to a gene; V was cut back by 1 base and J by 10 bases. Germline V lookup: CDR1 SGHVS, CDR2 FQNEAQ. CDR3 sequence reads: CASSLVGDRGSPLHF. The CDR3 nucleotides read TGTGCCAGCAGCTTAGTAGGGGACAGGGGATCACCCCTCCACTTT.

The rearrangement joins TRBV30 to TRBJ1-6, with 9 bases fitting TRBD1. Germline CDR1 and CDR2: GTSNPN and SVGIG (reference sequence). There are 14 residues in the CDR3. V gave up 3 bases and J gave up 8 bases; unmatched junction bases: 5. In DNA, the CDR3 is TGTGCCTGGAGACCGGGACAGGGATATTCACCCCTCCACTTT. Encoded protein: CAWRPGQGYSPLHF.

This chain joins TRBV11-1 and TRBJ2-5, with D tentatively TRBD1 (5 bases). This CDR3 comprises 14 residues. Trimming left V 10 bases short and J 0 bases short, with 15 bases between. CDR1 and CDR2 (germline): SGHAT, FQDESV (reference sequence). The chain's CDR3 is CATSPGLYQETQYF. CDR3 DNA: TGTGCCACGTCCCCAGGGTTGTACCAAGAGACCCAGTACTTC.

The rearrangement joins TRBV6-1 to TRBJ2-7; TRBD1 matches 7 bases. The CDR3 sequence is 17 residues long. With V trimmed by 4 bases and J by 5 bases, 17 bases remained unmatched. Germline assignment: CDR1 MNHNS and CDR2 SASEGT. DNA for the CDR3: TGTGCCAGCAGTGGAAGACCCCCGGGACAGTTAAACAACGAGCAGTACTTC. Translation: CASSGRPPGQLNNEQYF.

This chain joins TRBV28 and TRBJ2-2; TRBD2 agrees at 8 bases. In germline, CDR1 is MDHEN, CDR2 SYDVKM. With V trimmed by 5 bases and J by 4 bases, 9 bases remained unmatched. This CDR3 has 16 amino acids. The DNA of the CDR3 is TGTGCCAGCAGTCAACAGCGGGGGACGGGCACCGGGGAGCTGTTTTTT. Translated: CASSQQRGTGTGELFF.

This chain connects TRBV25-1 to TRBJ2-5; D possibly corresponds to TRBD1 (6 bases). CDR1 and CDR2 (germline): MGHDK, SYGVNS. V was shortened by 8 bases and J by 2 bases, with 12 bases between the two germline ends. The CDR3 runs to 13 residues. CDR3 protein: CASGGHLQETQYF. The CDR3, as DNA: TGTGCCAGCGGGGGACACCTTCAAGAGACCCAGTACTTC.